These 2 T cell receptor beta chains share one sample of origin, sequenced in a study of Graves' ophthalmopathy and Graves' hyperthyroidism. The authors amplified TCR beta CDR3 regions from RNA transcripts. First-round RT-PCR with HTBI primers preceded a second-round multiplex PCR. Via MiXCR, TCRdb re-called the multiplex PCR reads, giving one row per CDR3 protein. Among 650,000 to 900,000 distinct CDR3 sequences, roughly 41% were seen once, and the ten largest hold about 40%. The sample consisted of peripheral blood. The receptors come from an adult man with Graves' ophthalmopathy.

The chain is built from TRBV20-1 and TRBJ2-7, with D possibly being TRBD1 or TRBD2 (5 bases each). The CDR3 spans 15 residues. Looked up from germline, CDR1 is DFQATT and CDR2 is SNEGSKA (reference sequence). Trimming removed 3 bases at V and 4 bases at J, with 19 bases between. The CDR3 DNA is TGCAGTGCTAGTGCGGACTTAACAAGGGGTTACGAGCAGTACTTC. Amino acids: CSASADLTRGYEQYF.

J is TRBJ2-5 and V is TRBV11-1; TRBD2 aligns across 7 bases. Germline CDR1 reads SGHAT; CDR2 reads FQDESV (reference sequence). CDR3 size: 19 residues. The V and J ends lost 2 bases and 5 bases, in that order; junction bases with no gene match: 20. DNA of the CDR3: TGTGCCAGCAGCTTAACGTCAGTGTCGGGCGGGAGAAGGGTGGAGACCCAGTACTTC. Translating it yields CASSLTSVSGGRRVETQYF.